This T cell receptor (beta chain) was found in a study of T cells after yellow fever vaccination. Germline trimming cut 8 bases from V and 14 bases from J; bases unmatched to any gene: 4. This CDR3 comprises 11 residues. Germline V lookup: CDR1 ENHRY, CDR2 SYGVKD. TCRdb fed the 5' RACE reads into MiXCR, producing one record per CDR3 protein. The table shows approximately 610,000 distinct CDR3 sequences, with about a sixth occurring only once. This clonotype was obtained from a man between 18 and 35 years old who received the YFV17D yellow fever vaccine. Source: PBMCs, taken roughly 5 days after the first yellow fever vaccination. The chain uses TRBV10-3 and TRBJ2-1, with 12 bases lining up with TRBD2. CDR3 nucleotides: TGTGCCATCCTAGCGGGGGGGGTGAAGTTCTTC. As protein: CAILAGGVKFF.